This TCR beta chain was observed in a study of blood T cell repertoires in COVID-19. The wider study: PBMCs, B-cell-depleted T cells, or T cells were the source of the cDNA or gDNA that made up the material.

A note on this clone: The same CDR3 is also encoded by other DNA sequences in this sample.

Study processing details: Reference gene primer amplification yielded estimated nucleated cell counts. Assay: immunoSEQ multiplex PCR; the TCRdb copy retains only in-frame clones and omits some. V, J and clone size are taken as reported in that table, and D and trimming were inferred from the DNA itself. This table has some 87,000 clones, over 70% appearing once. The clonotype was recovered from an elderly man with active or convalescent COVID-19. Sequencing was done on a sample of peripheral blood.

The DNA of the CDR3 is TGTGCCAGCAGCTTGGGCGGGGGCAGGGGCCCTGGGGCCAACGTCCTGACTTTC. It specifies CASSLGGGRGPGANVLTF. The chain combines TRBV5-4 with TRBJ2-6, with D perhaps matching TRBD2 (7 bases). Trimming left V 0 bases short and J 2 bases short, with 15 bases between. The CDR3 contains 18 residues. Germline values: CDR1 SGHNT, CDR2 YYREEE (reference sequence).